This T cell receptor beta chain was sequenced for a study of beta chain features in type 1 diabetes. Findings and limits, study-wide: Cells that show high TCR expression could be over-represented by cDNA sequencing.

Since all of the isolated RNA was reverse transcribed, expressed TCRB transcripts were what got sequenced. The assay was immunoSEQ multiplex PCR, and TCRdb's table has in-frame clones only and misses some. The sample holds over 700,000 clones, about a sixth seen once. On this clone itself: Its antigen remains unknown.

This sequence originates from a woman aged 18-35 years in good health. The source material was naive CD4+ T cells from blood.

For the CDR3, the DNA is TGTGCCAGCAGCTTAGCGGGACAGCTGCTCGAGCAGTACTTC. It specifies CASSLAGQLLEQYF. V is TRBV7-9 and J is TRBJ2-7, with 7 bases aligning to TRBD1. The germline V gene has CDR1 SEHNR and CDR2 FQNEAQ (reference sequence). The length of the CDR3 is 14 residues. After removal of 0 bases from V and 6 bases from J, the junction contained 5 bases not matched to a gene.